The TCR beta chain described here comes from a study of control samples from healthy donors and cancer patients. Here immunoSEQ multiplex PCR was the method, and the copy in TCRdb shows in-frame clones only, minus some. The data contain roughly 88,000 clones, around 92% of them singletons. This CDR3 comprises 14 residues. CDR1 SGDLS and CDR2 YYNGEE come from the germline V gene. The V and J ends lost 3 bases and 7 bases respectively, with 16 bases between them. Material for sequencing was blood. The chain recombines TRBV9 with TRBJ1-2; TRBD1 might be the D (6 bases). The receptor was isolated from a man over 45 in good health. Written as DNA, the CDR3 is TGTGCCAGCAGCGGGGGGCGGGGGCGCGGTGGCTACACCTTC. As protein: CASSGGRGRGGYTF.